This T cell receptor (beta chain) came from a study of T-cell memory formation after mild COVID-19. This clonotype was recorded a few times. The antigen remains undetermined. General study results and limits: Contracting clones, day 15 to 85, had balanced CD4/CD8, and later expanders favored CD4+. Most CD4+ clones that shrank were in CM and EM, while CD8+ ones turned up in EMRA. Memory cells collected pre-infection included some clones that later responded, suggesting cross-reactive memory joined.

A 5'RACE reaction primed in the constant segment made cDNA libraries of TCR alpha and TCR beta, and these carried sample barcodes and UMIs. TCRdb reprocessed the 5' RACE reads with MiXCR, giving one entry per CDR3 protein. This sample has a few hundred thousand distinct CDR3 sequences, with approximately 19% found just once. CDR3 length: 15 residues. Looked up from germline, CDR1 is ENHRY and CDR2 is SYGVKD. V was clipped by 8 bases and J by 0 bases; unmatched bases: 3. Specimen: PBMCs or a T cell subset sorted from them (not recorded which). This clonotype originated in a man younger than 30 who had mild COVID-19 (a few samples of this study predate the infection). Cell type and time point are not known. V and J are TRBV10-3 and TRBJ2-5; 13 bases map to TRBD2. CDR3 nucleotide sequence: TGTGCCATCGGGGGGACTAGCGGGGACCAAGAGACCCAGTACTTC. Translated, it gives CAIGGTSGDQETQYF.